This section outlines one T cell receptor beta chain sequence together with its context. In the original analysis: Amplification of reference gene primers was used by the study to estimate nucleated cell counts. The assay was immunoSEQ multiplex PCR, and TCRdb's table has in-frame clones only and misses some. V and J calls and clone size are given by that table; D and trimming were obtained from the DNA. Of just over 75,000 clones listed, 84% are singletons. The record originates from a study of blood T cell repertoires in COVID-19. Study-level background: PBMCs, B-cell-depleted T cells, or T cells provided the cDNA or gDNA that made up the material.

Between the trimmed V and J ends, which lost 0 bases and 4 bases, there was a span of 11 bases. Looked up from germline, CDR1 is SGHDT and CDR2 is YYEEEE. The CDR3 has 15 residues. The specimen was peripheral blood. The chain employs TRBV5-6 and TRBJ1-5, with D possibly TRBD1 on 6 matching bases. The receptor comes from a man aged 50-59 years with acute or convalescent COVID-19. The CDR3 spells CASSLAGTQNQPQHF. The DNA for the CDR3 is TGTGCCAGCAGCTTGGCCGGGACACAAAATCAGCCCCAGCATTTT.